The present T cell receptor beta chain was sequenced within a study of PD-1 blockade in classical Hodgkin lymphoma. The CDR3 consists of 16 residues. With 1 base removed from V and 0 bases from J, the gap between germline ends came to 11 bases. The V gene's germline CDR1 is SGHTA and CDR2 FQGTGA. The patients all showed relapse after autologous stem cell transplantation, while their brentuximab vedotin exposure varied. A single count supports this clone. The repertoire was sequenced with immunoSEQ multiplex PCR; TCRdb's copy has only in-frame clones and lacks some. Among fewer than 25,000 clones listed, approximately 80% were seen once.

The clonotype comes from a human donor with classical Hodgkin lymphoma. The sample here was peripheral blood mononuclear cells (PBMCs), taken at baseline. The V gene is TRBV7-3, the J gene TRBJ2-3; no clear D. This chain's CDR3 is CASSLNGPASTDTQYF. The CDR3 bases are TGTGCCAGCAGCTTAAACGGCCCCGCTAGCACAGATACGCAGTATTTT. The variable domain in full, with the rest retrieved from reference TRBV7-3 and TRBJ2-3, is GAGVSQTPSNKVTEKGKYVELRCDPISGHTALYWYRQSLGQGPEFLIYFQGTGAADDSGLPNDRFFAVRPEGSVSTLKIQRTERGDSAVYLCASSLNGPASTDTQYFGPGTRLTVL.